A selection of T cell receptor beta chains follows, all from one sample in a study of human T cells and chemical hapten exposure. Each CDR3 protein gets one entry after TCRdb re-called the RACE reads with MiXCR. The sample consists of fewer than 80,000 distinct CDR3 sequences, 9.5% to 11% of them appearing once. Sequenced here: whole blood, sampled in connection with sensitization to the hapten diphenylcyclopropenone (DPC). The receptors come from a woman aged 25-40 years with alopecia areata. Some clones in this sample may be carry-over from other donors' samples. The CDR3 runs from the conserved cysteine through the conserved F or W. A D gene is named only where the DNA matches it firmly. The listing skips clone size in some rows; elsewhere it reads once, few, many or a size class.

j_call: TRBJ2-3
clone_size: NA
d_call: TRBD2
v_call: TRBV7-6
cdr3_length: 15
cdr3_aa: CASSFSSGSRDTQYF
cdr3_nt: TGTGCCAGCAGCTTTAGTAGCGGGAGTCGGGATACGCAGTATTTT

j_call: TRBJ2-5
clone_size: few
d_call: NA
v_call: TRBV2
cdr3_length: 14
cdr3_aa: CASRVGQLQETQYF
cdr3_nt: TGTGCCAGCAGGGTCGGGCAGCTCCAAGAGACCCAGTACTTC

j_call: TRBJ2-3
clone_size: few
d_call: NA
v_call: TRBV5-1
cdr3_length: 14
cdr3_aa: CASSLYRGSDTQYF
cdr3_nt: TGCGCCAGCAGCTTGTATCGGGGGTCAGATACGCAGTATTTT

j_call: TRBJ1-2
clone_size: few
d_call: NA
v_call: TRBV10-2
cdr3_length: 13
cdr3_aa: CASTTGTYYGYTF
cdr3_nt: TGCGCCAGCACCACCGGGACTTACTATGGCTACACCTTC

j_call: TRBJ2-3
clone_size: many
d_call: TRBD2
v_call: TRBV5-4
cdr3_length: 15
cdr3_aa: CASSPASGSPDTQYF
cdr3_nt: TGTGCCAGCAGCCCGGCTAGCGGGAGCCCAGATACGCAGTATTTT

j_call: TRBJ2-1
clone_size: NA
d_call: NA
v_call: TRBV6-2/TRBV6-3
cdr3_length: 12
cdr3_aa: CASSYLRGEQFF
cdr3_nt: TGTGCCAGCAGTTACTTACGGGGGGAGCAGTTCTTC

j_call: TRBJ2-3
clone_size: NA
d_call: NA
v_call: TRBV29-1
cdr3_length: 12
cdr3_aa: CSNRDSTDTQYF
cdr3_nt: TGCAGCAACCGGGACAGCACAGATACGCAGTATTTT

j_call: TRBJ2-7
clone_size: few
d_call: TRBD2
v_call: TRBV6-2/TRBV6-3
cdr3_length: 15
cdr3_aa: CASTLGGTSTYEQYF
cdr3_nt: TGTGCCAGCACCCTAGGGGGGACTAGTACCTACGAGCAGTACTTC

j_call: TRBJ2-3
clone_size: many
d_call: NA
v_call: TRBV6-2/TRBV6-3
cdr3_length: 13
cdr3_aa: CASRFGLTDTQYF
cdr3_nt: TGTGCCAGCAGGTTTGGACTGACAGATACGCAGTATTTT

j_call: TRBJ2-4
clone_size: many
d_call: TRBD2
v_call: TRBV7-2
cdr3_length: 19
cdr3_aa: CASSSPTGLAQLAKNIQYF
cdr3_nt: TGTGCCAGCAGCTCCCCAACGGGACTAGCGCAACTAGCCAAAAACATTCAGTACTTC